Below are 32 T cell receptor beta chains sequenced from a single sample in a study of T-cell reconstitution after alpha-beta-depleted transplantation in children. Unique molecular identifiers tagged the TCRbeta library. TCRdb ran MiXCR on the PCR reads and lists one entry per CDR3 protein. The sample has about 610,000 distinct CDR3 sequences, roughly a tenth seen once. This specimen was PBMCs from the stem cell graft donor, taken from the stem cell graft. These receptors were taken from a human donor who donated a stem cell graft to a child with acute myeloid leukemia.

This clonotype has a count of ten or more. V and J are TRBV6-5 and TRBJ1-4; the D gene is possibly TRBD1 (5 bases). This CDR3 is 14 amino acids long. The V and J ends lost 2 bases and 4 bases respectively, with 8 bases between them. Germline assignment: CDR1 MNHEY and CDR2 SVGAGI. For the CDR3, the DNA is TGTGCCAGCAGTTACGGGGCCTTTAATGAAAAACTGTTTTTT. Translation gives CASSYGAFNEKLFF.

J is TRBJ2-2 and V is TRBV4-3, with 14 positions matching TRBD2. The CDR3 has 17 amino acids. Germline V gene data show CDR1 as LGHNA and CDR2 as YSLEER. The junction had 2 bases not matched to a gene; V was cut back by 0 bases and J by 5 bases. CDR3 DNA sequence: TGCGCCAGCAGCCAAGAAGGACTAGCGGGAGGAACCGGGGAGCTGTTTTTT. Translating gives CASSQEGLAGGTGELFF.

This clonotype came up a few times. The CDR3 here is CSARGALWTSTNTEAFF. The CDR3 DNA reads as TGCAGTGCTAGAGGAGCCTTGTGGACCTCGACGAACACTGAAGCTTTCTTT. The chain joins TRBV20-1 to TRBJ1-1; no firm D call. Germline V gene lookup returns CDR1 DFQATT and CDR2 SNEGSKA (reference sequence). The CDR3 consists of 17 residues. Trimming stripped 1 base from V and 1 base from J, with 19 bases between.

This clonotype was counted a few times. The chain has TRBV20-1 and TRBJ2-7; 8 nucleotides line up with TRBD2. The CDR3 is 16 amino acids. The V gene's germline CDR1 is DFQATT and CDR2 SNEGSKA (reference sequence). The V and J ends lost 0 bases and 1 base, in that order; junction bases with no gene match: 8. The CDR3 bases are TGCAGTGCTAGAGATCCGGGAAGCGGGAGTTCCTACGAGCAGTACTTC. This codes for CSARDPGSGSSYEQYF.

This clonotype was seen a few times. The chain uses TRBV30 and TRBJ2-1, with a weak D call TRBD1 (6 bases). Germline V gene sequence: CDR1 GTSNPN, CDR2 SVGIG (reference sequence). The germline V and J ends were trimmed by 0 bases and 1 base, with 13 bases remaining between them. This CDR3 is 16 amino acids long. Here the CDR3 reads CAWSVRQGSSYNEQFF. The CDR3 DNA is TGTGCCTGGAGTGTACGGCAGGGGAGTTCCTACAATGAGCAGTTCTTC.

The rearrangement links TRBV5-5 to TRBJ2-1, with 7 bases identical to TRBD2. The CDR3 spans 14 residues. Per the germline V gene, CDR1 is SGHKS and CDR2 is YYEKEE (reference sequence). With V trimmed by 4 bases and J by 8 bases, 9 bases remained unmatched. CDR3: CASSPRVGGDEQFF. The CDR3 DNA reads as TGTGCCAGCAGCCCCCGAGTGGGGGGGGATGAGCAGTTCTTC.

The V call is TRBV27, the J call TRBJ2-5; D is uncertain. The CDR3 is made up of 13 amino acids. V gave up 2 bases and J gave up 4 bases, with 8 bases separating them. The germline V gene encodes CDR1 MNHEY and CDR2 SMNVEV (reference sequence). The CDR3 is CASSLKVGETQYF. The CDR3 coding sequence is TGTGCCAGCAGTTTAAAGGTCGGAGAGACCCAGTACTTC.

This chain connects TRBV6-5 to TRBJ2-3; D call uncertain. Trimming shortened V by 2 bases and J by 2 bases, and 11 bases separated the two germline ends. The CDR3 sequence is 15 residues long. The V gene's germline CDR1 is MNHEY and CDR2 SVGAGI. As DNA, the CDR3 is TGTGCCAGCAGTTACCAAGGCCTTTTCACAGATACGCAGTATTTT. It is translated as CASSYQGLFTDTQYF.

The chain uses TRBV12-3 or TRBV12-4 and TRBJ2-1; tentatively, D is TRBD1 (5 bases). This CDR3 comprises 14 residues. V was cut by 1 base and J by 6 bases, with 10 bases left in between. CDR3 loop: CASSLGETGNEQFF. The CDR3 DNA is TGTGCCAGCAGTTTAGGGGAAACAGGCAATGAGCAGTTCTTC.

The chain uses TRBV7-9 and TRBJ2-1; tentative D call: TRBD1 (6 bases). Looked up from germline, CDR1 is SEHNR and CDR2 is FQNEAQ (reference sequence). V was shortened by 5 bases and J by 11 bases, with 10 bases between the two germline ends. This CDR3 has 11 residues. Written as DNA, the CDR3 is TGTGCCAGCAGCCCAGGGGCAAAGCAGTTCTTC. This encodes CASSPGAKQFF.

This clonotype has a count of ten or more. The DNA of the CDR3 is TGCGCCAGCAGCTTTGTAACGGGAGGCTACAATGAGCAGTTCTTC. Amino acid sequence: CASSFVTGGYNEQFF. The chain employs TRBV5-1 and TRBJ2-1; 7 bases line up with TRBD2. This CDR3 is built from 15 residues. Germline trimming cut 2 bases from V and 3 bases from J; bases unmatched to any gene: 5. CDR1 and CDR2 (germline): SGHRS, YFSETQ.

The chain combines TRBV7-6 with TRBJ2-1; TRBD2 matches at 14 bases. Losses at the gene ends were 5 bases for V and 3 bases for J; bases not matched to a gene: 9. Germline-derived CDR1 and CDR2 are SGHVS and FNYEAQ. This CDR3 region has 18 residues. CDR3 DNA: TGTGCCAGCAGCCTTGGGACTAGCGGGAGCTTAGTCTACAATGAGCAGTTCTTC. Its translation is CASSLGTSGSLVYNEQFF.

Only a few counts were recorded for this clonotype. The chain couples TRBV20-1 to TRBJ1-5; possibly TRBD1 for D (6 bases). Trimming stripped 3 bases from V and 7 bases from J, with 19 bases between. Germline CDR1 DFQATT, CDR2 SNEGSKA (reference sequence). This CDR3 comprises 15 residues. The DNA for the CDR3 is TGCAGTGCTAGGGGGGAGGGGGTAACGAGGCAGCCCCAGCATTTT. Translating gives CSARGEGVTRQPQHF.

This clonotype was detected many times. The CDR3 is CASRFALGGETQYF. In DNA, the CDR3 is TGTGCCAGCAGATTCGCACTTGGTGGGGAGACCCAGTACTTC. This chain links TRBV12-3 or TRBV12-4 with TRBJ2-5, with D hard to call. V lost 6 bases and J 5 bases, leaving 16 bases between the germline ends. This CDR3 is built from 14 residues.

This clonotype was seen a few times. J is TRBJ2-1 and V is TRBV20-1; maybe TRBD2 (5 bases). CDR3 size: 12 residues. CDR1 DFQATT and CDR2 SNEGSKA come from the germline V gene (reference sequence). V lost 6 bases and J lost 7, with 13 bases in between. The DNA for the CDR3 is TGCAGTGCGAGTAAACTAGGAAATGAGCAGTTCTTC. Residues: CSASKLGNEQFF.

The V gene is TRBV12-3 or TRBV12-4, the J gene TRBJ2-7; D is ambiguous. This CDR3 has 12 amino acids. Trimming pared 6 bases from V and 5 bases from J, leaving 11 bases between. In DNA, the CDR3 is TGTGCCAGCAGAGCTGGCGTCCACGAGCAGTACTTC. Translation: CASRAGVHEQYF.

This rearrangement joins TRBV5-1 to TRBJ2-6; a possible D gene is TRBD2 (5 bases). Per the germline V gene, CDR1 is SGHRS and CDR2 is YFSETQ. The CDR3 length is 17 residues. The V and J ends lost 2 bases and 0 bases respectively, with 12 bases between them. CDR3 DNA sequence: TGCGCCAGCAGCTTTATCGGGATGAGCTCTGGGGCCAACGTCCTGACTTTC. This translates into CASSFIGMSSGANVLTF.

The chain recombines TRBV12-3 or TRBV12-4 with TRBJ1-6; D is ambiguous. The length of the CDR3 is 13 residues. V shed 3 bases and J shed 9 bases, with 9 bases lying between them. CDR3 DNA sequence: TGTGCCAGCAGTTTGGCAGTCGGTTCACCCCTCCACTTT. It codes for CASSLAVGSPLHF.

This clonotype was counted only a few times. V gene TRBV24-1 combines with J gene TRBJ2-1; D gene unclear. This CDR3 comprises 12 residues. Per the germline V gene, CDR1 is KGHDR and CDR2 is SFDVKD. The V and J ends lost 3 bases and 6 bases respectively, with 5 bases between them. CDR3 bases: TGTGCCACCAGTGATGTCCTCAATGAGCAGTTCTTC. Encoded protein: CATSDVLNEQFF.

This clonotype was recorded many times. V usage is TRBV20-1 and J usage is TRBJ1-1; D is undetermined. Germline CDR1 reads DFQATT; CDR2 reads SNEGSKA (reference sequence). The CDR3 covers 12 residues. Trimming took off 6 bases at V and 1 base at J, with 9 bases between the two ends. As DNA, the CDR3 is TGCAGTGCAAAGCAGGCGAACACTGAAGCTTTCTTT. It specifies CSAKQANTEAFF.

The sample holds many counts of this clonotype. The chain is built from TRBV10-3 and TRBJ2-7; TRBD2 aligns across 9 bases. Germline values: CDR1 ENHRY, CDR2 SYGVKD. The CDR3 totals 15 residues. V dropped 0 bases and J dropped 2; count of bases not matched to a gene: 2. The CDR3 loop reads CAISESTSGTYEQYF. CDR3 DNA: TGTGCCATCAGTGAGTCGACTAGCGGAACCTACGAGCAGTACTTC.

V and J are TRBV12-3 or TRBV12-4 and TRBJ1-2; no definite D call. The CDR3 runs to 14 residues. The V end was cut by 5 bases, the J end by 8 bases, with 18 bases between. The CDR3 region is CASSPRRISGGYTF. The CDR3 nucleotides are TGTGCCAGCAGTCCCCGGCGGATTTCCGGAGGCTACACCTTC.

The V and J genes are TRBV7-2 and TRBJ2-1, with 10 bases lining up with TRBD2. This CDR3 has 15 amino acids. The trim removed 5 bases at V and 8 bases at J, leaving 9 bases unmatched. The germline V gene has CDR1 SGHTA and CDR2 FQGNSA. In DNA form, the CDR3 reads TGTGCCAGCAGCACCGGGAGCGGGAGGGACCATGAGCAGTTCTTC. This sequence encodes CASSTGSGRDHEQFF.

The table lists this clonotype with many counts. This chain joins TRBV7-2 and TRBJ2-5, with D perhaps assigned TRBD1 or TRBD2 (5 bases each). The CDR3 consists of 15 residues. Per germline, CDR1 SGHTA and CDR2 FQGNSA. Trimming stripped 0 bases from V and 2 bases from J, with 10 bases between. CDR3 in amino acids: CASSLARGTQETQYF. The CDR3 DNA is TGTGCCAGCAGCTTAGCGAGGGGCACACAAGAGACCCAGTACTTC.

The chain has TRBV9 and TRBJ1-3; 7 nucleotides agree with TRBD1. V was clipped by 0 bases and J by 2 bases; unmatched bases: 14. This CDR3 is 19 amino acids long. Germline CDR1 reads SGDLS; CDR2 reads YYNGEE. The CDR3 DNA reads as TGTGCCAGCAGCGTAGCAGCAGGGGGGCAGGGGAGAACTGGAAACACCATATATTTT. This sequence encodes CASSVAAGGQGRTGNTIYF. The full variable domain, in which reference TRBV9 and TRBJ1-3 provide the parts outside the CDR3, is DSGVTQTPKHLITATGQRVTLRCSPRSGDLSVYWYQQSLDQGLQFLIQYYNGEERAKGNILERFSAQQFPDLHSELNLSSLELGDSALYFCASSVAAGGQGRTGNTIYFGEGSWLTVV.

As for this clonotype: With a much larger clone just one base away, this may be a read error. J is TRBJ1-1 and V is TRBV5-1, with 7 bases fitting TRBD1. The CDR3 has 17 residues. The trim removed 0 bases at V and 2 bases at J, leaving 10 bases unmatched. Germline CDR1 is SGHRS and CDR2 is YFSETQ. CDR3 protein: CASSLALGQELNTEAFF. The CDR3 bases are TGCGCCAGCAGCTTGGCTTTAGGACAGGAGTTAAACACTGAAGCTTTCTTT.

This clonotype was seen repeatedly, ten times or more. The chain has TRBV9 and TRBJ2-5; 9 bases align to TRBD2. Per the germline V gene, CDR1 is SGDLS and CDR2 is YYNGEE. Unmatched junction bases numbered 9, after V lost 6 bases and J lost 3 bases. This CDR3 has 15 amino acids. CDR3 in amino acids: CASTSYSGSKETQYF. The DNA of the CDR3 is TGTGCCAGCACCAGCTATAGCGGGAGTAAAGAGACCCAGTACTTC.

This clonotype showed up just a few times. A read error may be the cause here, since a much bigger clone is one base away. The chain uses TRBV6-5 and TRBJ1-5; TRBD1 matches at 8 bases. This CDR3 has 14 residues. Germline V gives CDR1 MNHEY, CDR2 SVGAGI. CDR3: CAISSTGGNQPQHF. Written as DNA, the CDR3 is TGTGCCATCAGTTCGACAGGGGGCAATCAGCCCCAGCATTTT.

This clonotype appeared many times. The chain combines TRBV29-1 with TRBJ1-1, with D maybe TRBD1 (6 bases). V was pared by 4 bases and J by 0 bases, with 12 bases between. The CDR3 has 14 residues. Germline V gene lookup returns CDR1 SQVTM and CDR2 ANQGSEA. The CDR3 here is CSVGRTDLNTEAFF. CDR3 nucleotides: TGCAGCGTTGGACGGACAGACCTGAACACTGAAGCTTTCTTT.

This clonotype has just a few counts. The V and J genes are TRBV27 and TRBJ1-1; TRBD1 might be the D (6 bases). Germline V gives CDR1 MNHEY, CDR2 SMNVEV (reference sequence). This CDR3 comprises 15 residues. Trimming cost V 0 bases and J 4 bases, with 12 bases left between them. The CDR3 region has the DNA TGTGCCAGCAGTTTATCGCGCAGGGGACGCACTGAAGCTTTCTTT. Translation gives CASSLSRRGRTEAFF.

This clonotype was seen only a few times. V usage is TRBV7-2 and J usage is TRBJ2-3; D might be TRBD2 (5 bases). CDR3 length: 17 residues. The germline V gene encodes CDR1 SGHTA and CDR2 FQGNSA. Trimming left V 0 bases short and J 1 base short, with 14 bases between. The DNA for the CDR3 is TGTGCCAGCAGCTTAGCCCTGGGGTTGAGGGGCACAGATACGCAGTATTTT. Translated, it gives CASSLALGLRGTDTQYF.

This clonotype was observed a handful of times. Written as DNA, the CDR3 is TGTGCCAGCAGCTTAACAGGGACGGATAATTCACCCCTCCACTTT. Its protein product is CASSLTGTDNSPLHF. The chain carries TRBV7-3 and TRBJ1-6, with D possibly matching TRBD1 (5 bases). Germline V gene sequence: CDR1 SGHTA, CDR2 FQGTGA. The CDR3 runs 15 residues. Trimming took 0 bases from V and 5 from J, leaving 8 bases between them.